The 21 T cell receptor beta chains reported below all come from one sample, sequenced in a study of T cell repertoires in cytomegalovirus infection. A single record per CDR3 protein comes from TCRdb applying MiXCR to the reads. Of tens of thousands of distinct CDR3 sequences in the sample, around 21% were seen once. Their target antigens are unknown. The specimen sequenced was PBMCs, sequenced either directly or after in vitro stimulation (not recorded which). The receptors were gathered from a human donor in good health (CMV status not recorded). Some clones in this sample may be carry-over from other donors' samples.

The chain recombines TRBV7-2 with TRBJ1-1; D is uncertain. The germline gives CDR1 SGHTA, CDR2 FQGNSA. The CDR3 is 13 amino acids. V was trimmed by 3 bases and J by 4 bases, leaving 9 bases between them. The CDR3 here is CASSLELFTEAFF. The CDR3 DNA reads as TGTGCCAGCAGCTTGGAGTTGTTCACTGAAGCTTTCTTT. The full variable domain, completed using reference TRBV7-2 and TRBJ1-1, is GAGVSQSPSNKVTEKGKDVELRCDPISGHTALYWYRQSLGQGLEFLIYFQGNSAPDKSGLPSDRFSAERTGGSVSTLTIQRTQQEDSAVYLCASSLELFTEAFFGQGTRLTVV.

The sample holds a few counts of this clonotype. V usage is TRBV5-1 and J usage is TRBJ2-1; D gene unclear. Germline CDR1 SGHRS, CDR2 YFSETQ. There are 15 residues in the CDR3. V was shortened by 0 bases and J by 4 bases, with 11 bases between the two germline ends. The CDR3 DNA reads as TGCGCCAGCAGCTTGGCCCAGCTACGATACAATGAGCAGTTCTTC. Its protein is CASSLAQLRYNEQFF.

This rearrangement joins TRBV6-2 or TRBV6-3 to TRBJ2-7, with D perhaps matching TRBD2 (6 bases). This CDR3 region has 14 residues. Between the trimmed V and J ends, which lost 6 bases and 0 bases, there was a span of 12 bases. The germline CDR1 and CDR2 sequences are MNHEY and SVGEGT. Here the CDR3 reads CASRGWDFSYEQYV. The CDR3 DNA sequence: TGTGCCAGCAGAGGATGGGACTTCTCCTACGAGCAGTACGTC.

V usage is TRBV15 and J usage is TRBJ1-1; D may be TRBD1 (5 bases). Deletions cut 5 bases from V and 0 bases from J, with 16 bases between. CDR1 and CDR2 (germline): LNHNV, YYDKDF (reference sequence). This CDR3 comprises 16 residues. The CDR3 DNA is TGTGCCACCAGCCCTCTCGGGCCAGGGATGAACACTGAAGCTTTCTTT. Translating it yields CATSPLGPGMNTEAFF.

This clonotype has only a few counts. The rearrangement links TRBV6-2 or TRBV6-3 to TRBJ1-1; a weak D match, TRBD1 (6 bases). Germline V gives CDR1 MNHEY, CDR2 SVGEGT. V was pared by 5 bases and J by 0 bases, with 13 bases between. The CDR3 contains 15 residues. CDR3 DNA: TGTGCCAGCAGTCAAGGCAGGGGAATGAACACTGAAGCTTTCTTT. It yields the protein CASSQGRGMNTEAFF.

The sample holds a few counts of this clonotype. V and J are TRBV6-2 or TRBV6-3 and TRBJ2-6, with D unresolved. Trimming cost V 2 bases and J 1 base, with 12 bases left between them. The CDR3 loop spans 17 amino acids. The V gene's germline CDR1 is MNHEY and CDR2 SVGEGT. The CDR3 spells CASSYVTAKSGANVLTF. The CDR3 nucleotides are TGTGCCAGCAGTTACGTAACAGCCAAATCTGGGGCCAACGTCCTGACTTTC.

The rearrangement joins TRBV4-1 to TRBJ1-3; weak D call: TRBD1 (6 bases). The germline V and J ends were trimmed by 0 bases and 8 bases, with 14 bases remaining between them. CDR3 length equals 15 residues. The germline gives CDR1 MGHRA, CDR2 YSYEKL. The CDR3 DNA sequence: TGCGCCAGCAGCCAAGAGCGGGGGGCGTTTTACACCATATATTTT. Its translation is CASSQERGAFYTIYF.

This clonotype showed up just once. V is TRBV6-2 or TRBV6-3 and J is TRBJ2-7, with D perhaps TRBD1 (6 bases). Per the germline V gene, CDR1 is MNHEY and CDR2 is SVGEGT. This CDR3 region has 16 residues. Trimming stripped 6 bases from V and 2 bases from J, with 20 bases between. The CDR3 DNA reads as TGTGCCAGCAGACTCGGTAACAGGGTTGGGACCTACGAGCAGTACTTC. It specifies CASRLGNRVGTYEQYF.

V is TRBV12-3 or TRBV12-4 and J is TRBJ1-1, with 7 bases matching TRBD1. The CDR3 is 16 residues long. The V segment lost 6 bases and the J segment 0 bases; nucleotides outside the gene matches: 10. The CDR3 DNA is TGTGCCAGCAGAGATGACAGGGCGTCGATGAACACTGAAGCTTTCTTT. This gives the protein CASRDDRASMNTEAFF.

The V gene is TRBV11-2, the J gene TRBJ2-6; D might be TRBD1 (6 bases). This CDR3 comprises 20 residues. Germline lookup yields CDR1 SGHAT and CDR2 FQNNGV. The V end was cut by 2 bases, the J end by 0 bases, with 20 bases between. The CDR3 DNA reads as TGTGCCAGCAGCTTATCCCCTGGACAGCCCGATTTCTCTGGGGCCAACGTCCTGACTTTC. It specifies CASSLSPGQPDFSGANVLTF.

V gene TRBV28 combines with J gene TRBJ2-7, with 11 bases fitting TRBD1. The CDR3 length is 12 residues. Germline values: CDR1 MDHEN, CDR2 SYDVKM. CDR3 region: CAAGQGVYEQYF. CDR3 in DNA: TGTGCAGCGGGACAGGGGGTCTACGAGCAGTACTTC.

This clonotype has just a few counts. This chain uses TRBV12-3 or TRBV12-4 with TRBJ2-3; TRBD2 might be the D (7 bases). Trimming cost V 3 bases and J 4 bases, with 11 bases left between them. There are 14 residues in the CDR3. The DNA of the CDR3 is TGTGCCAGCAGTTTGGGGGGGCTGGCAGATACGCAGTATTTT. Residues: CASSLGGLADTQYF.

This clonotype was counted a few times. V gene TRBV11-3 combines with J gene TRBJ2-1; TRBD2 might be the D (5 bases). The V gene's germline CDR1 is SGHNT and CDR2 YENEEA. The CDR3 has 15 amino acids. Trimming shortened V by 4 bases and J by 0 bases, and 10 bases separated the two germline ends. The CDR3 sequence is CASSWGVLSYNEQFF. The DNA of the CDR3 is TGTGCCAGCAGCTGGGGAGTACTCTCCTACAATGAGCAGTTCTTC. Filled out from reference TRBV11-3 and TRBJ2-1, the complete variable domain reads EAGVVQSPRYKIIEKKQPVAFWCNPISGHNTLYWYLQNLGQGPELLIRYENEEAVDDSQLPKDRFSAERLKGVDSTLKIQPAELGDSAVYLCASSWGVLSYNEQFFGPGTRLTVL.

The chain combines TRBV4-3 with TRBJ1-1; D is unclear. Germline CDR1 LGHNA, CDR2 YSLEER. The V and J ends lost 3 bases and 5 bases respectively, with 13 bases between them. CDR3 length: 14 residues. CDR3: CASSQLGLRTEAFF. The CDR3, as DNA: TGCGCCAGCAGCCAGTTAGGGTTGAGGACTGAAGCTTTCTTT.

There are a few counts of this clonotype. J is TRBJ2-5 and V is TRBV7-8; D is perhaps TRBD1 (6 bases). Germline CDR1 SGHVS, CDR2 FQNEAQ. Trimming pared 6 bases from V and 4 bases from J, leaving 15 bases between. This CDR3 has 14 amino acids. The CDR3 region has the DNA TGTGCCAGCAGTTCAAGGGGGATGGGAGAGACCCAGTACTTC. Translation gives CASSSRGMGETQYF.

The rearrangement joins TRBV12-3 or TRBV12-4 to TRBJ2-6; D not certain. The CDR3 spans 14 residues. V lost 7 bases and J lost 0, with 7 bases in between. CDR3 protein: CASKPSSGANVLTF. As DNA, the CDR3 is TGTGCCAGCAAGCCGTCCTCTGGGGCCAACGTCCTGACTTTC.

The chain is built from TRBV20-1 and TRBJ2-3, with TRBD2 identical over 12 bases. CDR1 DFQATT and CDR2 SNEGSKA come from the germline V gene (reference sequence). V lost 0 bases and J lost 4; bases outside the gene matches: 8. This CDR3 is 17 amino acids long. This CDR3 is CSARDLATSGSSDTQYF. The CDR3 DNA follows: TGCAGTGCTAGAGATCTAGCGACTAGCGGGAGCTCAGATACGCAGTATTTT.

The V and J genes are TRBV20-1 and TRBJ2-3, with TRBD2 identical over 11 bases. The CDR3 has 15 residues. The junction had 9 bases not matched to a gene; V was cut back by 6 bases and J by 4 bases. Germline loops: CDR1 DFQATT, CDR2 SNEGSKA (reference sequence). CDR3 sequence: CSASPLAGVADTQYF. CDR3 DNA: TGCAGTGCCTCCCCACTAGCGGGAGTTGCAGATACGCAGTATTTT.

There are a few counts of this clonotype. The chain links TRBV6-2 or TRBV6-3 to TRBJ2-3; no definite D call. Germline CDR1 is MNHEY and CDR2 is SVGEGT. CDR3 size: 16 residues. The ends were cut back, 4 bases at V and 0 bases at J, with 14 bases in the middle. In DNA form, the CDR3 reads TGTGCCAGCAGTTTAAGACTGCGGAAGAGCACAGATACGCAGTATTTT. This sequence encodes CASSLRLRKSTDTQYF.

This chain uses TRBV6-5 with TRBJ2-1; TRBD2 might be the D (5 bases). This CDR3 spans 13 amino acids. Germline V gene lookup returns CDR1 MNHEY and CDR2 SVGAGI. V was trimmed by 6 bases and J by 6 bases, leaving 12 bases between them. The CDR3 here is CASRGLAGNEQFF. Written as DNA, the CDR3 is TGTGCCAGCAGAGGCCTGGCGGGCAATGAGCAGTTCTTC.

This clonotype was counted only a few times. V gene TRBV6-5 combines with J gene TRBJ2-1; 12 nucleotides line up with TRBD2. Germline V CDR1 and CDR2: MNHEY, SVGAGI. The CDR3 runs to 15 residues. The V and J ends lost 2 bases and 10 bases, in that order; junction bases with no gene match: 6. The CDR3 DNA follows: TGTGCCAGCAGTTACAGGACTAGCGGGATTGGGGAGCAGTTCTTC. Protein sequence: CASSYRTSGIGEQFF.